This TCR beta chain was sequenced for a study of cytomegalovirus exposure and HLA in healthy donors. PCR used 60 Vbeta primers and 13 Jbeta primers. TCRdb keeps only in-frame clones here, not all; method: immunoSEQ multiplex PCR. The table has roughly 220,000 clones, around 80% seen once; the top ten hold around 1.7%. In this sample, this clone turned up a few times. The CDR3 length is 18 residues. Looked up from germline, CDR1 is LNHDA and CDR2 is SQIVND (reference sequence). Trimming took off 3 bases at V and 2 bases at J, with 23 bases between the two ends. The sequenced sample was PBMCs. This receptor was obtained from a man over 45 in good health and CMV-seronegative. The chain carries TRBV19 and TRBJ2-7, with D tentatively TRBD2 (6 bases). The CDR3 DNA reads TGTGCCAGTAGTATCGGGTCGGTGTTGCGGGGCTCTACCTACGAGCAGTACTTC. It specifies CASSIGSVLRGSTYEQYF.